These 11 T cell receptor beta chains originate from one sample sequenced in a study of T cells after yellow fever vaccination. TCRdb re-analysed the 5' RACE reads in MiXCR, keeping a single row per CDR3 protein. The profile covers about 110,000 distinct CDR3 sequences, with under 9% appearing a single time and about 25% taken by the ten largest. The material sequenced was CD8+ T cells sorted from PBMCs, taken 45 days after the yellow fever booster vaccination. The receptors here all came from a man aged 25 to 45 who received the YFV17D yellow fever vaccine.

This clonotype was seen at least ten times. V and J are TRBV29-1 and TRBJ2-7; possible D gene TRBD2, 6 bases. The CDR3 is 13 residues long. Germline assignment: CDR1 SQVTM and CDR2 ANQGSEA. Deletions cut 0 bases from V and 3 bases from J, with 9 bases between. The CDR3 nucleotides read TGCAGCGTTGAAGATCTCGGGGGCTACGAGCAGTACTTC. The encoded protein is CSVEDLGGYEQYF.

In this sample, this clonotype turned up many times. The V and J genes are TRBV5-3 and TRBJ2-1; TRBD2 matches 7 bases. TRBV5-3 is an ORF, with its function uncertain. The CDR3 spans 13 residues. J lost 9 bases, V lost 7 bases, and 10 bases had no gene match. This CDR3 reads CARWEAGEAEQFF. The CDR3 DNA reads TGTGCCAGATGGGAGGCGGGAGAGGCTGAGCAGTTCTTC.

This clonotype was picked up many times. The V gene is TRBV7-2, the J gene TRBJ1-2, with 10 nucleotides matching TRBD1. V shed 5 bases and J 5 bases; nucleotides not matched to a gene: 8. The CDR3 totals 15 residues. CDR1 is SGHTA and CDR2 is FQGNSA in the germline V gene. CDR3 nucleotide sequence: TGTGCCAGCAGCGGACAGACAGGGGGCTCATATGGCTACACCTTC. It is translated as CASSGQTGGSYGYTF.

This clonotype was seen repeatedly, ten times or more. This sequence joins TRBV5-5 and TRBJ2-7; D is unresolved. The germline gives CDR1 SGHKS, CDR2 YYEKEE (reference sequence). The CDR3 contains 14 residues. V dropped 0 bases and J dropped 2 bases, with 9 bases sitting between them. In nucleotides, the CDR3 is TGTGCCAGCAGCTTGGCCCCCGGGCCCTACGAGCAGTACTTC. Protein sequence: CASSLAPGPYEQYF.

This clonotype came up a few times. This chain links TRBV7-2 with TRBJ2-2, with TRBD1 matching over 8 bases. V lost 5 bases and J lost 4; bases outside the gene matches: 9. Germline lookup yields CDR1 SGHTA and CDR2 FQGNSA. There are 16 residues in the CDR3. CDR3 region: CASSMGQEFFTGELFF. The CDR3 region has the DNA TGTGCCAGCAGCATGGGACAGGAGTTCTTCACCGGGGAGCTGTTTTTT.

The table lists this clonotype with many counts. The chain links TRBV9 to TRBJ2-7, with TRBD1 matching 7 bases. The CDR3 has 15 amino acids. V lost 3 bases and J lost 2; bases outside the gene matches: 8. Germline CDR1 reads SGDLS; CDR2 reads YYNGEE. The chain's CDR3 is CASSDRWDSPYEQYF. CDR3 in DNA: TGTGCCAGCAGCGACCGATGGGACAGTCCCTACGAGCAGTACTTC.

In this sample, this clonotype turned up many times. Relative to the germline gene, one junction end is altered; a read error may explain this. This chain links TRBV10-2 with TRBJ2-7; TRBD2 matches at 7 bases. CDR1 is WSHSY, CDR2 SAAADI, per germline. The CDR3 runs 14 residues. CDR3 nucleotides: TGCGCCAGCAGTGAAGGACTAGGGTCCTTCGAGCAGTACTTC. Translating gives CASSEGLGSFEQYF.

Many counts were recorded for this clonotype. This chain uses TRBV27 with TRBJ2-3, with 8 bases matching TRBD2. V trimming: 5 bases; J trimming: 4 bases; junction bases outside the gene matches: 8. Germline V CDR1 and CDR2: MNHEY, SMNVEV (reference sequence). The CDR3 runs 15 residues. Written as DNA, the CDR3 is TGTGCCAGCAGTCCCCAGCGGGAGTTGGCAGATACGCAGTATTTT. It encodes CASSPQRELADTQYF.

The table lists this clonotype with many counts. V and J are TRBV7-2 and TRBJ1-6; D is unresolved. The CDR3 length is 13 residues. Trimming took off 5 bases at V and 15 bases at J, with 17 bases between the two ends. Per the germline V gene, CDR1 is SGHTA and CDR2 is FQGNSA. Here the CDR3 reads CASSMYESRGLHF. CDR3 in DNA: TGTGCCAGCAGCATGTACGAATCTCGAGGCCTCCACTTT.

About this clonotype: The junction departs from germline at one end; a sequencing error may be responsible. This sequence joins TRBV3-1 and TRBJ2-1; D may be TRBD2 (6 bases). The CDR3 is 17 residues long. Germline values: CDR1 LGHDT, CDR2 YNNKEL (reference sequence). CDR3: CACSQPAFGSSYNEQFF. The CDR3, as DNA: TGTGCCTGCAGCCAACCAGCGTTCGGGAGCTCCTACAATGAGCAGTTCTTC.

In this sample, this clonotype turned up a few times. The chain has TRBV5-1 and TRBJ2-1, with D possibly matching TRBD2 (6 bases). The CDR3 has 13 residues. The V gene lost 10 bases and the J gene lost 3 bases, with 14 bases spanning the gap. The V gene's germline CDR1 is SGHRS and CDR2 YFSETQ. The CDR3: CACAWDFYNEQFF. CDR3 nucleotide sequence: TGCGCCTGTGCATGGGACTTCTACAATGAGCAGTTCTTC.